These 20 T cell receptor beta chains were sequenced from one sample in a study of T cell responses to AZD1222 COVID-19 vaccine. Clones were sequenced by immunoSEQ multiplex PCR, and TCRdb holds only the in-frame ones, with some missing. The data hold about 170,000 clones, with about 92% observed a single time. The starting material was peripheral blood, obtained on day 0 of AZD1222 vaccination. Receptor source: an adult in good health.

The chain has TRBV30 and TRBJ1-5, with D perhaps TRBD1 (5 bases). Germline CDR1 GTSNPN, CDR2 SVGIG (reference sequence). The CDR3 has 16 residues. The ends were cut back, 1 base at V and 1 base at J, with 14 bases in the middle. CDR3 in DNA: TGTGCCTGGAGTGCGGAAACAGGTCGGAGCAATCAGCCCCAGCATTTT. It codes for CAWSAETGRSNQPQHF.

The rearrangement joins TRBV4-1 to TRBJ1-1; D perhaps matches TRBD1 (5 bases). Per the germline V gene, CDR1 is MGHRA and CDR2 is YSYEKL. The CDR3 covers 17 residues. Deletions cut 4 bases from V and 2 bases from J, with 20 bases between. The CDR3 region has the DNA TGCGCCAGCAGCCTGACAGTTCCAGGCGAGATTAACACTGAAGCTTTCTTT. Translation: CASSLTVPGEINTEAFF.

This chain uses TRBV12-3 or TRBV12-4 with TRBJ1-2, with D perhaps matching TRBD1 (5 bases). The CDR3 is 13 amino acids. The V and J ends lost 7 bases and 7 bases respectively, with 16 bases between them. CDR3 sequence: CASNSGKRVGYTF. CDR3 DNA: TGTGCCAGCAATTCAGGGAAACGGGTTGGCTACACCTTC.

The chain uses TRBV18 and TRBJ2-5, with a possible D match to TRBD1 (7 bases). V was clipped by 3 bases and J by 5 bases, with 13 bases between them. CDR1 and CDR2 (germline): KGHSH, LQKENI. The CDR3 loop spans 14 amino acids. The CDR3, as DNA: TGTGCCAGCTCACCGATGCAGGGGGGTGAGACCCAGTACTTC. It is translated as CASSPMQGGETQYF.

V gene TRBV2 combines with J gene TRBJ2-7, with a tentative D call TRBD1 (5 bases). The V end was cut by 6 bases, the J end by 4 bases, with 19 bases between. This CDR3 comprises 15 residues. Germline-derived CDR1 and CDR2 are SNHLY and FYNNEI. Written as DNA, the CDR3 is TGTGCCAGCAGCGACCGGGCAAGGGGCTTTTACGAGCAGTACTTC. This encodes CASSDRARGFYEQYF.

The chain employs TRBV3-1 (or the pseudogene TRBV3-2) and TRBJ1-2, with 10 bases fitting TRBD1. V shed 4 bases, J shed 4 bases, and the junction held 6 bases outside the gene matches. The CDR3 is made up of 15 amino acids. The germline gives CDR1 LGHDT, CDR2 YNNKEL (reference sequence). The CDR3 DNA is TGTGCCAGCAGCCGCGGACAGGGGGAGGGCTATGGCTACACCTTC. This translates into CASSRGQGEGYGYTF.

This chain links TRBV27 with TRBJ2-2; the D is unclear. Germline values: CDR1 MNHEY, CDR2 SMNVEV (reference sequence). The ends were cut back, 10 bases at V and 1 base at J, with 7 bases in the middle. The length of the CDR3 is 12 residues. The CDR3 region is CATLLNTGELFF. Written as DNA, the CDR3 is TGTGCCACTCTACTGAACACCGGGGAGCTGTTTTTT.

The rearrangement uses TRBV6-5 and TRBJ2-2; perhaps TRBD2 as D (6 bases). CDR1 is MNHEY and CDR2 is SVGAGI in the germline V gene. V was trimmed by 6 bases and J by 5 bases, leaving 13 bases between them. The length of the CDR3 is 14 residues. CDR3 DNA: TGTGCCAGCAGCCCAAATCGGGGGACCGGGGAGCTGTTTTTT. Translated, it gives CASSPNRGTGELFF.

The chain recombines TRBV28 with TRBJ1-2; possibly TRBD1 for D (6 bases). V lost 6 bases, J lost 7 bases, and 12 bases lay in between. CDR1 and CDR2 from the germline V gene are MDHEN and SYDVKM. CDR3 length: 12 amino acids. The CDR3 region is CASRSQGAGYTF. Here the CDR3 DNA reads TGTGCCAGCAGGTCACAGGGCGCTGGCTACACCTTC.

The rearrangement joins TRBV7-9 to TRBJ1-3; D not certain. Deletions cut 1 base from V and 0 bases from J, with 7 bases between. Germline V gives CDR1 SEHNR, CDR2 FQNEAQ (reference sequence). The CDR3 contains 15 residues. CDR3 in amino acids: CASSLGLPSGNTIYF. The CDR3 coding sequence is TGTGCCAGCAGCTTAGGGTTACCCTCTGGAAACACCATATATTTT.

The chain links TRBV19 to TRBJ1-5; tentatively, D is TRBD1 (5 bases). Germline V gene sequence: CDR1 LNHDA, CDR2 SQIVND (reference sequence). The CDR3 is 16 residues long. V was trimmed by 7 bases and J by 0 bases, leaving 16 bases between them. The CDR3 reads CASNYGQGISNQPQHF. The CDR3, as DNA: TGTGCCAGTAACTATGGACAAGGAATTAGCAATCAGCCCCAGCATTTT.

The rearrangement links TRBV4-1 to TRBJ2-7; D ambiguous. Germline assignment: CDR1 MGHRA and CDR2 YSYEKL. The CDR3 length is 13 residues. V lost 4 bases to trimming and J lost 3 bases, with 10 bases between them. CDR3 nucleotides: TGCGCCAGCAGCCCCAAGTTCCGCTACGAGCAGTACTTC. Encoded protein: CASSPKFRYEQYF.

This rearrangement joins TRBV18 to TRBJ1-1; D is ambiguous. V shed 2 bases and J shed 6 bases, with 10 bases lying between them. There are 13 residues in the CDR3. Germline CDR1 KGHSH, CDR2 LQKENI. The CDR3 nucleotides are TGTGCCAGCTCACCAATTTGGGGAGCTGAAGCTTTCTTT. Translated, it gives CASSPIWGAEAFF.

This clone has just one count. This rearrangement joins TRBV7-6 to TRBJ2-1, with a weak D call TRBD1 (5 bases). There are 16 residues in the CDR3. Trimming removed 1 base at V and 5 bases at J, with 15 bases between. Germline values: CDR1 SGHVS, CDR2 FNYEAQ. CDR3 sequence reads: CASSLVISQGHNEQFF. For the CDR3, the DNA is TGTGCCAGCAGCTTAGTTATTTCGCAGGGTCACAATGAGCAGTTCTTC.

The V gene is TRBV7-9, the J gene TRBJ1-6, with TRBD1 identical over 8 bases. The CDR3 runs to 14 residues. Germline V CDR1 and CDR2: SEHNR, FQNEAQ (reference sequence). J lost 7 bases, V lost 9 bases, and 8 bases had no gene match. CDR3 bases: TGTGCCAGTCCAGGGGGCGCGGAGAATTCACCCCTCCACTTT. It codes for CASPGGAENSPLHF.

This clone was observed a few times. This chain joins TRBV10-3 and TRBJ1-2; D gene ambiguous. The CDR3 has 16 residues. Germline CDR1 and CDR2: ENHRY and SYGVKD. The V and J ends lost 6 bases and 5 bases respectively, with 22 bases between them. In nucleotides, the CDR3 is TGTGCCATCAGGGTAACGCGGGAGGCAGTCGGTTATGGCTACACCTTC. Protein product: CAIRVTREAVGYGYTF.

This CDR3 is CASSRTLGSNQPQHF. Here the CDR3 DNA reads TGTGCCAGTAGCAGGACGTTAGGGAGCAATCAGCCCCAGCATTTT. The J gene is TRBJ1-5, the V gene TRBV19; D remains unclear. Germline V gives CDR1 LNHDA, CDR2 SQIVND (reference sequence). CDR3 length: 15 amino acids. Trimming stripped 6 bases from V and 1 base from J, with 13 bases between.

The genes are TRBV2 and TRBJ1-1, with 7 bases matching TRBD1. Germline V gene lookup returns CDR1 SNHLY and CDR2 FYNNEI. The CDR3 sequence is 14 residues long. V lost 6 bases, J lost 4 bases, and 8 bases stayed unmatched. CDR3 in amino acids: CASRATGDGTEAFF. CDR3 sequence (DNA): TGTGCCAGCAGGGCCACAGGGGACGGCACTGAAGCTTTCTTT.

The gene calls are TRBV28 and TRBJ2-1, with D unclear. The germline V gene encodes CDR1 MDHEN and CDR2 SYDVKM. CDR3 length: 11 residues. The V end lost 4 bases, the J end lost 10 bases, and 8 bases lay between the germline ends. CDR3 sequence (DNA): TGTGCCAGCAGTTCCATATTCGAGCAGTTCTTC. Translation: CASSSIFEQFF.

V gene TRBV7-8 combines with J gene TRBJ1-2; 8 nucleotides line up with TRBD1. Trimming took 2 bases from V and 0 from J; bases not matched to a gene: 5. The germline V gene encodes CDR1 SGHVS and CDR2 FQNEAQ. This CDR3 spans 16 amino acids. CDR3 residues: CASSLNSGGTNYGYTF. The CDR3, as DNA: TGTGCCAGCAGCTTAAACTCAGGGGGCACTAACTATGGCTACACCTTC.